This T cell receptor beta chain was observed in a study of cytomegalovirus exposure and HLA in healthy donors. PCR amplification relied on 60 Vbeta primers (plus 13 Jbeta primers). Profiled with immunoSEQ multiplex PCR; TCRdb holds only in-frame clones, not every one. Here the sample spans 150,000 to 170,000 clones, about three quarters being singletons. Germline V CDR1 and CDR2: SGHNT, YYREEE (reference sequence). After removal of 4 bases from V and 2 bases from J, the junction contained 4 bases not matched to a gene. This CDR3 is built from 15 residues. The sequenced sample was PBMCs. The chain carries TRBV5-4 and TRBJ2-2; 8 nucleotides line up with TRBD1. The TCR was taken from a man aged 18 to 30 in good health and CMV-seronegative. CDR3 bases: TGTGCCAGCAGCACCGGGACAGGTAACACCGGGGAGCTGTTTTTT. Its translation: CASSTGTGNTGELFF.